The 15 T cell receptor beta chains given below trace back to one sample, sequenced in a study of sequential checkpoint blockade in melanoma. Noted treatment: randomized to nivolumab then ipilimumab (arm A) or the reverse (arm B). Measured with immunoSEQ multiplex PCR; TCRdb has only the in-frame clones, and not every one. This sample has some 15,000 clones, with more than 85% found just once. This material consisted of CD8+ T cells sorted from blood (inferred from file names), taken from a patient given nivolumab and ipilimumab in sequence. These receptors came from a human donor with melanoma.

This chain uses TRBV13 with TRBJ1-1; D gene ambiguous. The CDR3 is made up of 11 amino acids. Looked up from germline, CDR1 is PRHDT and CDR2 is FYEKMQ (reference sequence). The V and J ends lost 4 bases and 2 bases respectively, with 2 bases between them. The CDR3 region has the DNA TGTGCCAGCAGCTCAAACACTGAAGCTTTCTTT. Amino acids: CASSSNTEAFF.

A single count supports this clone. The chain recombines TRBV7-9 with TRBJ2-7; TRBD2 aligns across 8 bases. The CDR3 extends over 13 amino acids. CDR1 is SEHNR, CDR2 FQNEAQ, per germline (reference sequence). The V gene end was trimmed by 10 bases and the J gene end by 0 bases; junction bases not matched to a gene: 5. The CDR3 spells CATGGVLSYEQYF. The CDR3 bases are TGTGCCACCGGGGGGGTACTCTCCTACGAGCAGTACTTC.

This clone came up once. The V call is TRBV13, the J call TRBJ1-5; 7 positions agree with TRBD1. The CDR3 has 14 amino acids. CDR1 is PRHDT, CDR2 FYEKMQ, per germline (reference sequence). The trim removed 3 bases at V and 7 bases at J, leaving 6 bases unmatched. The CDR3 region is CASSLSGGFQPQHF. The CDR3 coding sequence is TGTGCCAGCAGCTTGTCAGGGGGGTTCCAGCCCCAGCATTTT. Full variable domain (remainder filled in from reference TRBV13 and TRBJ1-5): AAGVIQSPRHLIKEKRETATLKCYPIPRHDTVYWYQQGPGQDPQFLISFYEKMQSDKGSIPDRFSAQQFSDYHSELNMSSLELGDSALYFCASSLSGGFQPQHFGDGTRLSIL.

V and J are TRBV27 and TRBJ1-5, with 8 bases fitting TRBD1. The CDR3 has 15 residues. V was pared by 8 bases and J by 2 bases, with 8 bases of the junction left unmatched. CDR1 and CDR2 (germline): MNHEY, SMNVEV (reference sequence). CDR3 nucleotides: TGTGCCAGCGGACGGACAGGGCTGGGCAATCAGCCCCAGCATTTT. Its translation: CASGRTGLGNQPQHF.

J is TRBJ1-5 and V is TRBV4-1, with 10 bases aligning to TRBD1. Germline V CDR1 and CDR2: MGHRA, YSYEKL. V lost 0 bases and J lost 10; bases outside the gene matches: 12. CDR3 length: 17 residues. The CDR3 reads CASSQDLRDRGYIPQHF. The DNA for the CDR3 is TGCGCCAGCAGCCAAGATCTCCGGGACAGGGGATATATCCCCCAGCATTTT.

The V and J genes are TRBV27 and TRBJ1-2, with TRBD1 matching over 7 bases. The V gene end was trimmed by 2 bases and the J gene end by 8 bases; junction bases not matched to a gene: 5. This CDR3 spans 13 amino acids. Germline V gene lookup returns CDR1 MNHEY and CDR2 SMNVEV (reference sequence). CDR3 DNA: TGTGCCAGCAGTTTACTACAGGGGTTGGGCTACACCTTC. Protein product: CASSLLQGLGYTF.

The chain has TRBV27 and TRBJ1-5; TRBD1 is a possible D gene (6 bases). The CDR3 loop spans 17 amino acids. Trimming removed 3 bases from V and 0 bases from J, with 15 bases in between. Germline V gives CDR1 MNHEY, CDR2 SMNVEV (reference sequence). The CDR3 sequence: CASSLSRGGDSNQPQHF. The CDR3, as DNA: TGTGCCAGCAGTTTGTCCAGGGGCGGCGATAGCAATCAGCCCCAGCATTTT.

The chain employs TRBV15 and TRBJ1-2; 7 bases agree with TRBD1. The trim removed 6 bases at V and 7 bases at J, leaving 14 bases unmatched. The CDR3 runs 15 residues. Germline values: CDR1 LNHNV, CDR2 YYDKDF (reference sequence). CDR3: CATSPTGYNVGGYTF. CDR3 in DNA: TGTGCCACCAGTCCGACAGGGTACAATGTAGGTGGCTACACCTTC.

The J gene is TRBJ1-5, the V gene TRBV27, with D possibly matching TRBD1 (6 bases). V was pared by 2 bases and J by 0 bases, with 8 bases between. The CDR3 extends over 15 amino acids. CDR1 and CDR2 (germline): MNHEY, SMNVEV (reference sequence). The CDR3: CASSLTRGSNQPQHF. CDR3 sequence (DNA): TGTGCCAGCAGTTTAACCAGGGGTAGCAATCAGCCCCAGCATTTT.

The V call is TRBV6-5, the J call TRBJ1-2; 9 bases align to TRBD1. Germline V gene lookup returns CDR1 MNHEY and CDR2 SVGAGI. This CDR3 has 15 residues. V lost 6 bases and J lost 4; bases outside the gene matches: 9. CDR3 sequence (DNA): TGTGCCAGCAGAATAAACAGGGGGCGCACCTATGGCTACACCTTC. It specifies CASRINRGRTYGYTF.

J is TRBJ1-5 and V is TRBV6-1, with 7 bases that match TRBD1. The CDR3 spans 17 residues. Trimming cost V 1 base and J 0 bases; bases outside gene matches: 6. CDR1 is MNHNS and CDR2 is SASEGT in the germline V gene. The CDR3 loop is CASSEEGAVYSNQPQHF. CDR3 nucleotides: TGTGCCAGCAGTGAAGAGGGGGCGGTTTATAGCAATCAGCCCCAGCATTTT.

The chain is built from TRBV7-9 and TRBJ1-1, with 12 bases matching TRBD1. Per the germline V gene, CDR1 is SEHNR and CDR2 is FQNEAQ (reference sequence). The junction had 3 bases not matched to a gene; V was cut back by 3 bases and J by 4 bases. The CDR3 extends over 15 amino acids. The CDR3 protein is CASSFPGQGATEAFF. For the CDR3, the DNA is TGTGCCAGCAGCTTCCCGGGACAGGGGGCCACTGAAGCTTTCTTT.

This clone was recorded once. V and J are TRBV7-9 and TRBJ1-5; 8 bases are a match to TRBD1. Trimming at V came to 2 bases and at J to 6 bases, leaving 12 bases not matched to a gene. CDR1 and CDR2 from the germline V gene are SEHNR and FQNEAQ (reference sequence). The CDR3 is 17 residues long. Here the CDR3 reads CASSLTSATGVFQPQHF. The CDR3 region has the DNA TGTGCCAGCAGCTTAACTTCAGCGACAGGGGTTTTTCAGCCCCAGCATTTT.

V usage is TRBV7-9 and J usage is TRBJ2-7, with 11 bases identical to TRBD1. The CDR3 is 16 residues long. Trimming at V came to 5 bases and at J to 2 bases, leaving 8 bases not matched to a gene. Germline values: CDR1 SEHNR, CDR2 FQNEAQ (reference sequence). CDR3 sequence reads: CASSPPGQGAAYEQYF. CDR3 in DNA: TGTGCCAGCAGCCCCCCAGGACAGGGGGCCGCCTACGAGCAGTACTTC.

This chain uses TRBV27 with TRBJ1-6, with 8 nucleotides matching TRBD1. Germline V gene sequence: CDR1 MNHEY, CDR2 SMNVEV (reference sequence). The CDR3 is made up of 19 amino acids. V lost 0 bases and J lost 1; bases outside the gene matches: 8. The CDR3 loop reads CASSLSSIDRGSYNSPLHF. In DNA form, the CDR3 reads TGTGCCAGCAGTTTATCCTCCATCGACAGGGGATCCTATAATTCACCCCTCCACTTT.